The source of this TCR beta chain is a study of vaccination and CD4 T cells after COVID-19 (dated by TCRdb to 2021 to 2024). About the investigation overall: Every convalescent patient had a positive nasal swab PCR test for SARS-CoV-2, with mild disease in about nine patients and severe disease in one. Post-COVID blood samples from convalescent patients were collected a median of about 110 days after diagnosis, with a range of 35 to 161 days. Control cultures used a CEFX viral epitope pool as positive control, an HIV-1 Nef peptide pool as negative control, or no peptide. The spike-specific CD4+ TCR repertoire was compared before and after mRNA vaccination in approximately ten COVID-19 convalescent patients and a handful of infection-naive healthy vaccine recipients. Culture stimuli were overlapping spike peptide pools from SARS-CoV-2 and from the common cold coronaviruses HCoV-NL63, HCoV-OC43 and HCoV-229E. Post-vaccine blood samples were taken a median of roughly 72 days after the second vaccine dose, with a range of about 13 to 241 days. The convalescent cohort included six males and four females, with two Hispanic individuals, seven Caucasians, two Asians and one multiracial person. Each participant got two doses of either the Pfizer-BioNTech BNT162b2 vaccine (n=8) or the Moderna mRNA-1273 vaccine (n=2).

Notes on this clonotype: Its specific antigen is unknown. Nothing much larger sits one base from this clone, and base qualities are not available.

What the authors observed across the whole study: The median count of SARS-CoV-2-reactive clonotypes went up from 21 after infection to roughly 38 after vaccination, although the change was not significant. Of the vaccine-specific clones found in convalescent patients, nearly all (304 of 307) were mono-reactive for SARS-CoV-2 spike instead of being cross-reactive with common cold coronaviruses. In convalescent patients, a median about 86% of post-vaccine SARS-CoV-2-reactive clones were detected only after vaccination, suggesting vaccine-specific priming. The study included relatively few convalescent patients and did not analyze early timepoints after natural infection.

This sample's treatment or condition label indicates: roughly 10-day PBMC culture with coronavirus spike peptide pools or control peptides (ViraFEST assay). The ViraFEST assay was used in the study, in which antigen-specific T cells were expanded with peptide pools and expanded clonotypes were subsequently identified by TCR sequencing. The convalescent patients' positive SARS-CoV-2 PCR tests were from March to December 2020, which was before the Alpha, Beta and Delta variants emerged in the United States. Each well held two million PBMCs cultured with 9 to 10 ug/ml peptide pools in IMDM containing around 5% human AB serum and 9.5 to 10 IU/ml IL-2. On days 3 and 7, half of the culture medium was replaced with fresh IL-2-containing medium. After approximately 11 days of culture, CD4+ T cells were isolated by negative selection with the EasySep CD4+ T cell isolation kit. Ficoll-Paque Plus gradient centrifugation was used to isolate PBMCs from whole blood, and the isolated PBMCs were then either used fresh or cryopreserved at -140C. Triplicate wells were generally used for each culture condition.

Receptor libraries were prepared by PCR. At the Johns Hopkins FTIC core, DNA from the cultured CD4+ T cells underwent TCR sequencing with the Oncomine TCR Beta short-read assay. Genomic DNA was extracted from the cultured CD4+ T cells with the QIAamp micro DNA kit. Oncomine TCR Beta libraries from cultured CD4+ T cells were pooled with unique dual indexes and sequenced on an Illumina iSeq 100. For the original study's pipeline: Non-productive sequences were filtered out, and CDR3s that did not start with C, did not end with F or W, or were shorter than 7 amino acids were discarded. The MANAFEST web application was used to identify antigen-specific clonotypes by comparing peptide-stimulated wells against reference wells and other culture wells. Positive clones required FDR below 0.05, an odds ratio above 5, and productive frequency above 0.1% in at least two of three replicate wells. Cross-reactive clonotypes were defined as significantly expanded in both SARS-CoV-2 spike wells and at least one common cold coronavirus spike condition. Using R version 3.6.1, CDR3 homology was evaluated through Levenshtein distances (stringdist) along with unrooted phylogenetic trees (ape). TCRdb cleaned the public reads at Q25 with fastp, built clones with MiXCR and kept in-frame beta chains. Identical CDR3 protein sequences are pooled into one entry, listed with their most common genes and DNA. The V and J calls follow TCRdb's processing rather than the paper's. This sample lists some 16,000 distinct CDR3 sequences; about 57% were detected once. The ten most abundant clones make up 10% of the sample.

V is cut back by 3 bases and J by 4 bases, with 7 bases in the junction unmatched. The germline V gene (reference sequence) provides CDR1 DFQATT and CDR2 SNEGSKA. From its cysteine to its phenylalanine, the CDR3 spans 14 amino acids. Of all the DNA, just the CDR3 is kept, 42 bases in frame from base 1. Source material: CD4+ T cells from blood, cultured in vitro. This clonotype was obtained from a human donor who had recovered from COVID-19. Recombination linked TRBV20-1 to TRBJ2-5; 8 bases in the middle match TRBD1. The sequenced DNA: TGCAGTGCTAGGGCCGGGACAGGACTAGAGACCCAGTACTTC. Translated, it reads CSARAGTGLETQYF.